The next 14 T cell receptor beta chains were all read from a single sample in a study of shared clonotypes between healthy human individuals. Clones were sequenced by immunoSEQ multiplex PCR, and TCRdb holds only the in-frame ones, with some missing. The sample has around 1.1 million clones, about 72% seen once. Sequenced input: memory CD4+ T cells from PBMCs. The subset is: CD45RA-negative fraction. These receptors were obtained from a man aged 18 to 29 in good health. Some clones in this sample may be carry-over from other donors' samples.

The rearrangement uses TRBV2 and TRBJ1-3, with 7 bases matching TRBD1. The CDR3 is 14 residues long. Germline V lookup: CDR1 SNHLY, CDR2 FYNNEI. Trimming took 9 bases from V and 0 from J; bases not matched to a gene: 5. The CDR3 DNA reads TGTGCCAGTAGGACAGGTTCCTCTGGAAACACCATATATTTT. It specifies CASRTGSSGNTIYF.

As DNA, the CDR3 is TGCGCCAGCAGCCAGGGACTAGACAATGAGCAGTTCTTC. It translates to CASSQGLDNEQFF. The V and J genes are TRBV5-1 and TRBJ2-1; TRBD2 matches 8 bases. The trim removed 4 bases at V and 5 bases at J, leaving 2 bases unmatched. The CDR3 length is 13 residues. Germline V gene sequence: CDR1 SGHRS, CDR2 YFSETQ.

The rearrangement joins TRBV19 to TRBJ1-1; 8 positions match TRBD1. The CDR3 runs 15 residues. Germline V gene sequence: CDR1 LNHDA, CDR2 SQIVND (reference sequence). Trimming at V came to 6 bases and at J to 1 base, leaving 7 bases not matched to a gene. The DNA for the CDR3 is TGTGCCAGTAGCCCAGGGGGCTCAAAGAACACTGAAGCTTTCTTT. Its protein is CASSPGGSKNTEAFF.

The chain couples TRBV28 to TRBJ1-2; D is possibly TRBD1 (5 bases). Germline V gene data show CDR1 as MDHEN and CDR2 as SYDVKM. The V gene lost 10 bases and the J gene lost 3 bases, with 9 bases spanning the gap. This CDR3 comprises 11 residues. CDR3 sequence reads: CAIGVDYGYTF. The CDR3 bases are TGTGCCATAGGGGTGGACTATGGCTACACCTTC.

There are a few counts of this clone. This sequence joins TRBV30 and TRBJ1-3; 7 bases fit TRBD1. Germline V lookup: CDR1 GTSNPN, CDR2 SVGIG (reference sequence). This CDR3 contains 15 residues. V dropped 3 bases and J dropped 4; count of bases not matched to a gene: 9. This CDR3 reads CAWRPDRVGGNTIYF. Here the CDR3 DNA reads TGTGCCTGGAGACCAGACAGGGTGGGAGGAAACACCATATATTTT.

The chain has TRBV6-5 and TRBJ1-1; a weak D match, TRBD1 (6 bases). The CDR3 is made up of 15 amino acids. Per the germline V gene, CDR1 is MNHEY and CDR2 is SVGAGI. The V end lost 2 bases, the J end lost 3 bases, and 13 bases lay between the germline ends. The CDR3 sequence: CASSYRSGADTEAFF. As DNA, the CDR3 is TGTGCCAGCAGTTACCGTTCAGGGGCGGACACTGAAGCTTTCTTT.

The chain employs TRBV5-1 and TRBJ2-7; D unclear. The CDR3 loop spans 14 amino acids. Germline CDR1 SGHRS, CDR2 YFSETQ. V lost 7 bases and J 0 bases, leaving 14 bases between the germline ends. CDR3 sequence (DNA): TGCGCCAGCCGACCCAAGGCCCGCTCCTACGAGCAGTACTTC. Protein: CASRPKARSYEQYF.

The CDR3 protein is CASSPLDRLNTEAFF. For the CDR3, the DNA is TGTGCCAGCAGCCCTCTCGACAGGTTGAACACTGAAGCTTTCTTT. The gene calls are TRBV13 and TRBJ1-1, with D perhaps TRBD1 (6 bases). V lost 5 bases, J lost 0 bases, and 13 bases lay in between. The CDR3 sequence is 15 residues long. Germline assignment: CDR1 PRHDT and CDR2 FYEKMQ (reference sequence).

About this clone: This CDR3 is also generated by other DNA sequences in the sample. The chain recombines TRBV6-4 with TRBJ1-5; no clear D gene. V gave up 4 bases and J gave up 7 bases, with 11 bases separating them. The V gene's germline CDR1 is MRHNA and CDR2 SNTAGT. The CDR3 covers 13 residues. CDR3 coding DNA: TGTGCCAGCAGTGGGGAGGAAGGGCAGCCCCAGCATTTT. It is translated as CASSGEEGQPQHF.

With respect to this clone: This CDR3 is also generated by other DNA sequences in the sample. The chain has TRBV5-1 and TRBJ1-4; D may be TRBD1 (5 bases). The V end was cut by 0 bases, the J end by 4 bases, with 13 bases between. This CDR3 is 16 amino acids long. Germline V lookup: CDR1 SGHRS, CDR2 YFSETQ. The CDR3 protein is CASSLAGGTGNEKLFF. CDR3 nucleotides: TGCGCCAGCAGCTTGGCCGGGGGGACTGGTAATGAAAAACTGTTTTTT.

V usage is TRBV7-2 and J usage is TRBJ2-1; the D is unclear. V dropped 5 bases and J dropped 9 bases, with 14 bases sitting between them. The germline V gene has CDR1 SGHTA and CDR2 FQGNSA. This CDR3 region has 13 residues. Here the CDR3 reads CASSTLDGGEQFF. CDR3 DNA sequence: TGTGCCAGCAGCACCCTGGACGGTGGTGAGCAGTTCTTC.

This clone was observed a few times. The chain couples TRBV5-1 to TRBJ1-6; D gene ambiguous. Germline CDR1 is SGHRS and CDR2 is YFSETQ. The CDR3 consists of 13 residues. V was clipped by 8 bases and J by 10 bases, with 16 bases between them. The CDR3 loop is CASKTDLGSPLHF. CDR3 nucleotides: TGCGCCAGTAAAACCGACTTGGGATCACCCCTCCACTTT.

A note on this clone: Additional DNA sequences in this sample encode the identical CDR3. This chain uses TRBV7-3 with TRBJ2-7; 11 positions agree with TRBD2. Germline V CDR1 and CDR2: SGHTA, FQGTGA. The length of the CDR3 is 15 residues. The J segment lost 2 bases and the V segment lost 2 bases, leaving 2 bases of the junction unmatched. The CDR3 spells CASSLGTSGTYEQYF. CDR3 sequence (DNA): TGTGCCAGCAGCTTAGGGACTAGCGGTACCTACGAGCAGTACTTC.

This chain connects TRBV4-2 to TRBJ2-1, with 9 bases lining up with TRBD2. The CDR3 has 18 amino acids. The J segment lost 4 bases and the V segment lost 0 bases, leaving 10 bases of the junction unmatched. Per germline, CDR1 LGHNA and CDR2 YNFKEQ. CDR3 DNA sequence: TGTGCCAGCAGCCAAGACCCTCAAGGGCTAGCGGGATACAATGAGCAGTTCTTC. As protein: CASSQDPQGLAGYNEQFF.